This record concerns one TCR beta chain sequence. Its antigen is unknown. Each of the CD4+ naive, central memory, regulatory and stem cell-like memory populations was sorted via CD45RO/CCR7/CD25/CD127/CD95/CD27. The entirety of the isolated RNA underwent reverse transcription, so expressed TCRB transcripts were sequenced. The average output of naive, central memory and regulatory T cell samples was several million reads. Produced via immunoSEQ multiplex PCR; TCRdb's table is partial and in-frame only. The repertoire consists of a few hundred thousand clones, with about 16% occurring once and the leading ten covering under 0.02%. This sample stems from a study of beta chain features in type 1 diabetes. Regarding the study as a whole: A potential PCR bias toward shorter templates would be equal in patient and control samples. Healthy donors had naive, central memory and Treg TCRB repertoires that appeared less similar than those seen among patients.

Germline CDR1 is SGHRS and CDR2 is YFSETQ. This CDR3 spans 15 amino acids. V shed 3 bases, J shed 7 bases, and the junction held 7 bases outside the gene matches. This sequence originates from a woman aged 18-29 years in good health. Sequencing input: naive CD4+ T cells from blood. The V call is TRBV5-1, the J call TRBJ1-4; 9 positions agree with TRBD1. CDR3 sequence (DNA): TGCGCCAGCAGCTCACAGGGGGCGGAGGTTGAAAAACTGTTTTTT. Its translation: CASSSQGAEVEKLFF.